The 25 T cell receptor beta chains below all came from one sample that was sequenced in a study of naive and memory T cell subsets. Ligated cDNA underwent four rounds of PCR with nested alpha and beta constant region primers and SP2. TCRdb re-derived calls from the UMI-ligation and nested PCR reads in MiXCR, one entry per CDR3 protein. The data hold 25,000 to 30,000 distinct CDR3 sequences, with around 4.9% observed a single time. A UMI-containing oligonucleotide was joined by 3' ligation to the TCR cDNA template. The specimen was blood. Every receptor here comes from an adult in good health.

This clonotype was picked up many times. CDR3 DNA sequence: TGCAGCGTTGGGAGGTTCGGACAGGAAGGGGAGCAGTACTTC. This sequence encodes CSVGRFGQEGEQYF. The rearrangement uses TRBV29-1 and TRBJ2-7; 7 bases agree with TRBD1. Germline V gene data show CDR1 as SQVTM and CDR2 as ANQGSEA. The CDR3 runs to 14 residues. V was clipped by 4 bases and J by 7 bases; unmatched bases: 13.

Details on this clonotype: A much bigger clone sits one base away, suggesting this may be a read error. The chain links TRBV20-1 to TRBJ2-5, with TRBD2 matching over 7 bases. The germline gives CDR1 DFQATT, CDR2 SNEGSKA (reference sequence). The CDR3 is 15 residues long. CDR3 loop: CSATRLAETKETQCF. Written as DNA, the CDR3 is TGCAGTGCTACTCGGCTAGCGGAAACAAAAGAGACCCAGTGCTTC.

This clonotype was recorded at least ten times. This chain connects TRBV12-3 or TRBV12-4 to TRBJ2-7; the match to TRBD2 covers 13 bases. The CDR3 runs to 15 residues. Trimming took 4 bases from V and 3 from J; bases not matched to a gene: 3. CDR3 loop: CASSSGTSGIYEQYF. CDR3 nucleotides: TGTGCCAGCAGTTCCGGGACTAGCGGGATCTACGAGCAGTACTTC.

This clonotype has ten or more counts. This chain uses TRBV5-6 with TRBJ2-1; D not resolved. The CDR3 is 14 amino acids. Trimming took 0 bases from V and 5 from J, leaving 9 bases between them. The germline gives CDR1 SGHDT, CDR2 YYEEEE. The CDR3 spells CASSLDLVDNEQFF. CDR3 sequence (DNA): TGTGCCAGCAGCTTGGACTTGGTAGACAATGAGCAGTTCTTC.

The chain links TRBV7-2 to TRBJ2-2; TRBD2 agrees at 7 bases. The ends lost 5 bases at V and 1 base at J; junction bases unmatched: 1. The germline V gene encodes CDR1 SGHTA and CDR2 FQGNSA. This CDR3 comprises 14 residues. The CDR3 reads CASSASGNTGELFF. CDR3 DNA sequence: TGTGCCAGCAGCGCTAGCGGGAACACCGGGGAGCTGTTTTTT.

The rearrangement joins TRBV19 to TRBJ1-2; 7 bases line up with TRBD1. J gave up 4 bases and V 5 bases, and 16 bases lay outside the gene matches. This CDR3 comprises 17 residues. Germline CDR1 reads LNHDA; CDR2 reads SQIVND (reference sequence). CDR3 sequence: CASSQAGLTGNGYGYTF. The DNA of the CDR3 is TGTGCCAGTAGTCAAGCGGGGCTGACAGGGAATGGCTATGGCTACACCTTC.

The chain uses TRBV27 and TRBJ2-3; D is uncertain. Per germline, CDR1 MNHEY and CDR2 SMNVEV (reference sequence). V was cut by 0 bases and J by 1 base, with 5 bases left in between. There are 14 residues in the CDR3. The CDR3 bases are TGTGCCAGCAGTTTATCGATCGGCACAGATACGCAGTATTTT. It encodes CASSLSIGTDTQYF.

The CDR3 region is CASSPGTSGSNEQFF. CDR3 nucleotide sequence: TGTGCCAGCAGTCCCGGGACTAGCGGGAGCAATGAGCAGTTCTTC. The rearrangement uses TRBV12-3 or TRBV12-4 and TRBJ2-1; TRBD2 matches 14 bases. Losses at the gene ends were 5 bases for V and 6 bases for J; bases not matched to a gene: 3. The CDR3 totals 15 residues.

This clonotype was recorded many times. The rearrangement joins TRBV20-1 to TRBJ1-1, with 8 bases fitting TRBD1. This CDR3 spans 14 amino acids. The J segment lost 5 bases and the V segment lost 6 bases, leaving 11 bases of the junction unmatched. CDR1 and CDR2 from the germline V gene are DFQATT and SNEGSKA (reference sequence). The CDR3 sequence: CSAPATGAGTEAFF. CDR3 DNA: TGCAGTGCACCCGCGACAGGGGCGGGAACTGAAGCTTTCTTT.

Sample share makes this clonotype medium-sized. The CDR3, as DNA: TGTGCCAGCAGTCCGGACAGCTGGGGGAATCAGCCCCAGCATTTT. Encoded protein: CASSPDSWGNQPQHF. This rearrangement joins TRBV12-3 or TRBV12-4 to TRBJ1-5; TRBD1 might be the D (6 bases). The CDR3 contains 15 residues. The V and J ends lost 5 bases and 4 bases respectively, with 15 bases between them.

This chain uses TRBV29-1 with TRBJ2-3; no definite D call. Germline V gene sequence: CDR1 SQVTM, CDR2 ANQGSEA. The CDR3 sequence is 13 residues long. Trimming stripped 4 bases from V and 2 bases from J, with 10 bases between. CDR3 region: CSVVAAYTDTQYF. The CDR3 nucleotides read TGCAGCGTTGTGGCCGCTTACACAGATACGCAGTATTTT.

For this clonotype: A much larger clonotype is one base distant, so this may be a read error. The chain has TRBV6-2 or TRBV6-3 and TRBJ2-5; no firm D call. The CDR3 contains 12 residues. Looked up from germline, CDR1 is MNHEY and CDR2 is SVGEGT. CDR3 nucleotide sequence: TGTACCAGCAGCCCGGTCCGACAGACCCAGTACTTC. Translated: CTSSPVRQTQYF.

This clonotype was found many times. The J gene is TRBJ2-2, the V gene TRBV6-2 or TRBV6-3, with a possible D match to TRBD1 (6 bases). Per germline, CDR1 MNHEY and CDR2 SVGEGT. Trimming took off 4 bases at V and 0 bases at J, with 9 bases between the two ends. The CDR3 runs to 15 residues. The CDR3 region is CASSFGQPNTGELFF. CDR3 DNA: TGTGCCAGCAGTTTCGGACAGCCGAACACCGGGGAGCTGTTTTTT.

Many counts were recorded for this clonotype. The V gene is TRBV29-1, the J gene TRBJ2-6; D perhaps matches TRBD2 (6 bases). The germline CDR1 and CDR2 sequences are SQVTM and ANQGSEA. This CDR3 is 16 amino acids long. Trimming removed 4 bases from V and 0 bases from J, with 13 bases in between. CDR3 region: CSVGGDPDSGANVLTF. CDR3 DNA sequence: TGCAGCGTTGGCGGGGACCCCGACTCTGGGGCCAACGTCCTGACTTTC.

This clonotype has a count of ten or more. The genes are TRBV12-3 or TRBV12-4 and TRBJ1-3; 12 bases align to TRBD1. The CDR3 runs 14 residues. V trimming: 10 bases; J trimming: 3 bases; junction bases outside the gene matches: 4. As DNA, the CDR3 is TGTGCCACGGGACAGGGGGCGGTTGGAAACACCATATATTTT. Protein sequence: CATGQGAVGNTIYF.

This clonotype was observed many times. This chain links TRBV6-5 with TRBJ2-3; TRBD2 is a possible D gene (6 bases). V was cut by 2 bases and J by 0 bases, with 9 bases left in between. This CDR3 spans 15 amino acids. CDR1 MNHEY and CDR2 SVGAGI come from the germline V gene. The CDR3 is CASSYTGTSTDTQYF. In DNA form, the CDR3 reads TGTGCCAGCAGTTACACCGGGACTAGCACAGATACGCAGTATTTT.

CDR3: CASSWEGHEQFF. In nucleotides, the CDR3 is TGTGCCAGCAGTTGGGAAGGCCATGAGCAGTTCTTC. V gene TRBV12-3 or TRBV12-4 combines with J gene TRBJ2-1; no clear D gene. V was pared by 4 bases and J by 8 bases, with 9 bases between. This CDR3 has 12 amino acids.

Ten or more counts support this clonotype. The V gene is TRBV19, the J gene TRBJ1-5; D is ambiguous. Looked up from germline, CDR1 is LNHDA and CDR2 is SQIVND (reference sequence). Trimming left V 1 base short and J 3 bases short, with 7 bases between. This CDR3 region has 14 residues. The CDR3 loop is CASSIVPPNQPQHF. In nucleotides, the CDR3 is TGTGCCAGTAGTATAGTCCCCCCCAATCAGCCCCAGCATTTT.

The table lists this clonotype with many counts. The J gene is TRBJ2-3, the V gene TRBV30; possibly TRBD1 or TRBD2 for D (5 bases each). V was trimmed by 2 bases and J by 6 bases, leaving 9 bases between them. This CDR3 region has 12 residues. Germline assignment: CDR1 GTSNPN and CDR2 SVGIG (reference sequence). CDR3: CAWSPGTDTQYF. The DNA for the CDR3 is TGTGCCTGGAGTCCCGGGACGGATACGCAGTATTTT.

The rearrangement uses TRBV9 and TRBJ1-5; D ambiguous. The germline gives CDR1 SGDLS, CDR2 YYNGEE. This CDR3 comprises 15 residues. V shed 0 bases and J shed 4 bases, with 11 bases lying between them. The CDR3 DNA is TGTGCCAGCAGCGTAGGCTTCCGGGAAAATCAGCCCCAGCATTTT. This encodes CASSVGFRENQPQHF.

This chain connects TRBV6-2 or TRBV6-3 to TRBJ2-5, with 8 positions matching TRBD1. The CDR3 runs 15 residues. CDR1 is MNHEY, CDR2 SVGEGT, per germline. The J segment lost 5 bases and the V segment lost 0 bases, leaving 5 bases of the junction unmatched. The CDR3 reads CASSYSAGGLETQYF. CDR3 DNA: TGTGCCAGCAGTTACTCGGCAGGGGGCTTGGAGACCCAGTACTTC.

This clonotype was counted many times. The CDR3 loop is CASSSLGQISGANVLTF. The CDR3 DNA reads as TGTGCCAGCAGTTCCTTAGGACAGATCTCTGGGGCCAACGTCCTGACTTTC. This chain links TRBV6-2 or TRBV6-3 with TRBJ2-6; weak D call: TRBD1 (6 bases). Trimming pared 4 bases from V and 0 bases from J, leaving 13 bases between. Germline V CDR1 and CDR2: MNHEY, SVGEGT. The CDR3 is 17 amino acids.

By its share, this clonotype is medium-sized (0.01 to 0.1%). This chain connects TRBV5-1 to TRBJ1-6; 8 bases line up with TRBD1. Germline loops: CDR1 SGHRS, CDR2 YFSETQ. Trimming cost V 5 bases and J 9 bases; bases outside gene matches: 19. The CDR3 consists of 18 residues. CDR3 bases: TGCGCCAGCAGGGGTCCGCAGGGGGCGATGGTGTCCGCTTCACCCCTCCACTTT. Its protein product is CASRGPQGAMVSASPLHF.

V usage is TRBV5-4 and J usage is TRBJ1-1, with 8 bases matching TRBD1. CDR1 is SGHNT and CDR2 is YYREEE in the germline V gene (reference sequence). V lost 4 bases and J lost 2; bases outside the gene matches: 7. This CDR3 spans 15 amino acids. The CDR3 sequence is CASSPRTGTNTEAFF. The CDR3 bases are TGTGCCAGCAGCCCCCGGACAGGGACCAACACTGAAGCTTTCTTT.

This clonotype was counted at least ten times. As DNA, the CDR3 is TGCGCCAGCAGGGATGAAGGCAATGAGCAGTTCTTC. Its translation is CASRDEGNEQFF. The chain is built from TRBV4-1 and TRBJ2-1; the D is unclear. Trimming took off 6 bases at V and 6 bases at J, with 9 bases between the two ends. This CDR3 contains 12 residues. From germline, CDR1 is MGHRA and CDR2 YSYEKL.